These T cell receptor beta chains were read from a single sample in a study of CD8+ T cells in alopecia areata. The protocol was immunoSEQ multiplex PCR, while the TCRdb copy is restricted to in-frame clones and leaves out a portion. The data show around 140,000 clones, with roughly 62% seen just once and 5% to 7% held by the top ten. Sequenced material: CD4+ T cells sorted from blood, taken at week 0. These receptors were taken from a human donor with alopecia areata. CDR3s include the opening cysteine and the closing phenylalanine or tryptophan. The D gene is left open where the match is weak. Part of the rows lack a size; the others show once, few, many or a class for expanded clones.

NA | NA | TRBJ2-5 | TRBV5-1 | TGCGCCAGCACCTCAGCCCCTAGGGCGAAGGAGACCCAGTACTTC | CASTSAPRAKETQYF
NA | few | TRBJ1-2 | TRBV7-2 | TGTGCCAGCAGCTTAGCGACAGTTAGCTATGGCTACACCTTC | CASSLATVSYGYTF
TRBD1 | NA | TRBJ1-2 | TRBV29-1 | TGCAGCGTCGGCGGACAGGGCACGAACTATGGCTACACCTTC | CSVGGQGTNYGYTF
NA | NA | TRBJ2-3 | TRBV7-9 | TGTGCCAGCAGCTTAGTCCTCCACACAGATACGCAGTATTTT | CASSLVLHTDTQYF
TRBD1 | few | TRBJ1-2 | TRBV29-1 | TGCAGCGTGGCAAGGGACAGGGGTGACTATGGCTACACCTTC | CSVARDRGDYGYTF
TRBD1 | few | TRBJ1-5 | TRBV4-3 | TGCGCCAGCAGCCATAGGACAGGGTATGATCAGCCCCAGCATTTT | CASSHRTGYDQPQHF
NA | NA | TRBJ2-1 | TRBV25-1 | TGTGCCAGCAGTGTAAGCTACAATGAGCAGTTCTTC | CASSVSYNEQFF
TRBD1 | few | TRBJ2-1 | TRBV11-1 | TGTGCCAGCAGCTGGACCGGGACAGGGAATTCTGAGCAGTTCTTC | CASSWTGTGNSEQFF
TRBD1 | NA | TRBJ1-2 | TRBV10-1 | TGCGCCAGCAGCAAGGGACAGGGAGGTGGCTACACCTTC | CASSKGQGGGYTF
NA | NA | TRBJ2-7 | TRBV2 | TGTGCCAGCAGTCTCACTAAAAGTGAGCAGTACTTC | CASSLTKSEQYF
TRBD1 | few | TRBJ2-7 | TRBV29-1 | TGCAGCGCGTGGACAATAGACAGGGACCTAAACTACGAGCAGTACTTC | CSAWTIDRDLNYEQYF
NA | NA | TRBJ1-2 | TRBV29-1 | TGCAGCGCGAACGGGGCTAACTATGGCTACACCTTC | CSANGANYGYTF
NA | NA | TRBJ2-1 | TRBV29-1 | TGCAGCGTTGAAGACTGGGCAGGAGGGAATGAGCAGTTCTTC | CSVEDWAGGNEQFF
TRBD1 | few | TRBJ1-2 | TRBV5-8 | TGTGCCAGCACCTTGGGACAGGAGTATGGCTACACCTTC | CASTLGQEYGYTF
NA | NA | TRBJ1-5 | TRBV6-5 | TGTGCCAGCAGTTATGCGGGGGGCAACAATCAGCCCCAGCATTTT | CASSYAGGNNQPQHF
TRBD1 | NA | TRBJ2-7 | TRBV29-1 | TGCAGCGTTGAAAGGGACAGGGCCGGGGAGCAGTACTTC | CSVERDRAGEQYF
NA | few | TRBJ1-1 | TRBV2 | TGTGCCAGCAGTGATTACGGGGGGACTGAAGCTTTCTTT | CASSDYGGTEAFF
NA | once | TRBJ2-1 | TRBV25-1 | TGTGCCAGCAGTGGGGGGAGGCGTTACAATGAGCAGTTCTTC | CASSGGRRYNEQFF
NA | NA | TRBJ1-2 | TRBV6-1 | TGTGCCAGCAGGCAGGTCGGGGCGACCAGCTTC | CASRQVGATSF
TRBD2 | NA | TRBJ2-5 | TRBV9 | TGTGCCAGCAGCGTAGGAGCGGGGGGCGCAGGGACCCAGTACTTC | CASSVGAGGAGTQYF
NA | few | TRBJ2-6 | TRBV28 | TGTGCCAGCAGTCCATCATGGGGGACCGGGGCCAACGTCCTGACTTTC | CASSPSWGTGANVLTF
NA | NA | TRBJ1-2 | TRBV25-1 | TGTGCCAGCAGGATGGCAGGGGAAGTTGGCTACACCTTC | CASRMAGEVGYTF
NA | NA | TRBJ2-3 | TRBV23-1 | TGCGCCAGCCGGGGCCGGGACAACAGCACTACTAGCACAGATACGCAGTATTTT | CASRGRDNSTTSTDTQYF
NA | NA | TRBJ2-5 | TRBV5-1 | TGCGCCAGCAGCTTCCATACCGGGGCCCAAGAGACCCAGTACTTC | CASSFHTGAQETQYF
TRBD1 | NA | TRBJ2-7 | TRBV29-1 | TGCAGCGCCTTCATCCGGGACAGGGGATTATACGAGCAGTACTTC | CSAFIRDRGLYEQYF
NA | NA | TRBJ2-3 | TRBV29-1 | TGCAGCGTTGAATTAGGAGATACGCAGTATTTT | CSVELGDTQYF
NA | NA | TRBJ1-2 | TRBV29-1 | TGCAGCGTTTTACTACATACAGGGTGGAATGGCTACACCTTC | CSVLLHTGWNGYTF
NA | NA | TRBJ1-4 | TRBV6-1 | TGTGCCAGCAGTGTTGGGGGGACCCTTAATGAAAAACTGTTTTTT | CASSVGGTLNEKLFF
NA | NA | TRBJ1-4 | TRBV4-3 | TGCGCCTCCCGGGACGCCCGTAGAGGAGAAAAACTGTTTTTT | CASRDARRGEKLFF
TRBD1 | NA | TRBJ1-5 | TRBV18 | TGTGCCAGCTCACCGGACAGGGGATTGGGGAATCAGCCCCAGCATTTT | CASSPDRGLGNQPQHF
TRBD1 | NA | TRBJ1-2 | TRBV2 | TGTGCCAGCAGTTCAACCCAGGGGGCCCCTGGCTACACCTTC | CASSSTQGAPGYTF
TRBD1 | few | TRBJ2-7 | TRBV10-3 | TGTGCCACCCAAAACCCAAGACAGGGAGACTACGAGCAGTACTTC | CATQNPRQGDYEQYF
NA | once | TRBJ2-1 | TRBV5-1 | TGCGCCAGCAGCTTGGCCACGGATTCCGGCTACAATGAGCAGTTCTTC | CASSLATDSGYNEQFF
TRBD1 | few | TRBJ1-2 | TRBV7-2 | TGTGCCAGCAGCTTGATGCCGGGACAGTACTATGGCTACACCTTC | CASSLMPGQYYGYTF
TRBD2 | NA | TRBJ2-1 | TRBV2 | TGTGCCAGCAGGGAGACTAGCGGGGGGGCCCATGAGCAGTTCTTC | CASRETSGGAHEQFF
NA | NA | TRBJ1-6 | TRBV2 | TGTGCCAGCACCCTGGACTGGGGGGGGAATTCACCCCTCCACTTT | CASTLDWGGNSPLHF
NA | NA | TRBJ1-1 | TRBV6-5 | TGTGCCAGCAGGTCAGGGATGTTAGTGAACACTGAAGCTTTCTTT | CASRSGMLVNTEAFF
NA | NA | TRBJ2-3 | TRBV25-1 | TGTGCCAGCAGTGAACCCCGAGGGGGGGCCGATACGCAGTATTTT | CASSEPRGGADTQYF
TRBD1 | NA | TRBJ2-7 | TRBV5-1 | TGCGCCAGCAGCTTTGACAGGGGGCGGACCGAGCAGTACTTC | CASSFDRGRTEQYF
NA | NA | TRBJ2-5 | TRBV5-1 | TGCGCCAGCAGCTTGGTCCACAGGGAGACCCAGTACTTC | CASSLVHRETQYF
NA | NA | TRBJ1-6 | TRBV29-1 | TGCAGGGGGCTATCACCCCTCCACTTT | CRGLSPLHF
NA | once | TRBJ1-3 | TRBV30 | TGTGCCTGGGCCGACCGTGGAAACACCATATATTTT | CAWADRGNTIYF
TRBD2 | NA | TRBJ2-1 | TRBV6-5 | TGTGCCAGCAGTCCTAGCGGGGGCTTCAACAATGAGCAGTTCTTC | CASSPSGGFNNEQFF
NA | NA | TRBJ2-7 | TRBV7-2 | TGTGCCAGCAGCCCGAGGACAAGCTCCTACGAGCAGTACTTC | CASSPRTSSYEQYF